Below, 19 T cell receptor beta chains from the same sample are listed, as sequenced in a study of radiation and T cells in renal cell carcinoma. Libraries were prepared by immunoSEQ multiplex PCR; TCRdb keeps only in-frame clonotypes and omits some of them. This sample has roughly 150,000 clones, with roughly 87% found just once. Time point described: blood 2 weeks post-SBRT. Treatment: 15 Gy SBRT to primary tumor, nephrectomy 4 weeks later. Material: blood, obtained from a patient whose treatment included radiotherapy and nephrectomy. These receptors were obtained from a woman in her forties or fifties with renal cell carcinoma.

The chain recombines TRBV18 with TRBJ2-7; TRBD1 aligns across 9 bases. Germline V CDR1 and CDR2: KGHSH, LQKENI. The CDR3 contains 16 residues. Losses at the gene ends were 3 bases for V and 6 bases for J; bases not matched to a gene: 12. As DNA, the CDR3 is TGTGCCAGCTCACCGATGGGACAGGGTGGTCTGGGCGAGCAGTACTTC. This translates into CASSPMGQGGLGEQYF.

J is TRBJ1-2 and V is TRBV5-5; no reliable D call. There are 15 residues in the CDR3. Trimming shortened V by 2 bases and J by 5 bases, and 16 bases separated the two germline ends. The V gene's germline CDR1 is SGHKS and CDR2 YYEKEE (reference sequence). The CDR3 bases are TGTGCCAGCAGCTTAGCCGGAAGGCGGCAGTATGGCTACACCTTC. Translating it yields CASSLAGRRQYGYTF.

The genes are TRBV4-3 and TRBJ1-3; D not resolved. The CDR3 extends over 17 amino acids. Trimming left V 0 bases short and J 0 bases short, with 12 bases between. The germline V gene has CDR1 LGHNA and CDR2 YSLEER. Here the CDR3 DNA reads TGCGCCAGCAGCCAAGAGCCCATCTCGTCCTCTGGAAACACCATATATTTT. Its protein product is CASSQEPISSSGNTIYF.

The V and J genes are TRBV10-3 and TRBJ1-3, with D unclear. The CDR3 spans 16 residues. The V and J ends lost 3 bases and 3 bases respectively, with 15 bases between them. Germline-derived CDR1 and CDR2 are ENHRY and SYGVKD. DNA for the CDR3: TGTGCCATCAGTGATTTGAGGGTGGCAAGTGGAAACACCATATATTTT. Its translation: CAISDLRVASGNTIYF.

The rearrangement links TRBV29-1 to TRBJ2-7, with TRBD1 identical over 7 bases. Trimming took 7 bases from V and 2 from J; bases not matched to a gene: 8. The CDR3 is 13 residues long. Looked up from germline, CDR1 is SQVTM and CDR2 is ANQGSEA. Written as DNA, the CDR3 is TGCAGCGCAGGGGACAGAGCGACCTACGAGCAGTACTTC. Translated, it gives CSAGDRATYEQYF.

The V and J genes are TRBV5-6 and TRBJ2-3; D is unresolved. Germline V gene data show CDR1 as SGHDT and CDR2 as YYEEEE. The CDR3 runs to 13 residues. V lost 5 bases and J lost 1, with 8 bases in between. The CDR3 region has the DNA TGTGCCAGCAGTAAGGTGGGCACAGATACGCAGTATTTT. It encodes CASSKVGTDTQYF.

V is TRBV4-2 and J is TRBJ1-1; D might be TRBD1 (5 bases). The V gene's germline CDR1 is LGHNA and CDR2 YNFKEQ. Trimming removed 4 bases from V and 5 bases from J, with 14 bases in between. The CDR3 extends over 14 amino acids. The CDR3 is CASSRRGTKTEAFF. The CDR3 coding sequence is TGTGCCAGCAGCCGCCGGGGGACGAAGACTGAAGCTTTCTTT.

The chain couples TRBV4-3 to TRBJ2-2; D uncertain. Between the trimmed V and J ends, which lost 1 base and 8 bases, there was a span of 8 bases. Germline assignment: CDR1 LGHNA and CDR2 YSLEER. This CDR3 contains 13 residues. The CDR3 DNA reads as TGCGCCAGCAGCCAAGGGCCTTCTGGGGAGCTGTTTTTT. Protein: CASSQGPSGELFF.

J is TRBJ2-3 and V is TRBV18; TRBD2 aligns across 7 bases. Germline trimming cut 3 bases from V and 2 bases from J; bases unmatched to any gene: 5. This CDR3 is built from 15 residues. Germline assignment: CDR1 KGHSH and CDR2 LQKENI. CDR3 residues: CASSPLGLPTDTQYF. As DNA, the CDR3 is TGTGCCAGCTCACCCCTGGGACTACCCACAGATACGCAGTATTTT.

The chain recombines TRBV5-5 with TRBJ1-2; TRBD1 matches 8 bases. This CDR3 is built from 16 residues. V gave up 0 bases and J gave up 8 bases; unmatched junction bases: 12. Germline CDR1 SGHKS, CDR2 YYEKEE (reference sequence). In DNA, the CDR3 is TGTGCCAGCAGCTTGGTCTTACAGGGGGACATGGGAGGCTACACCTTC. Its protein is CASSLVLQGDMGGYTF. The full variable domain, its missing parts supplied by reference TRBV5-5 and TRBJ1-2, is DAGVTQSPTHLIKTRGQQVTLRCSPISGHKSVSWYQQVLGQGPQFIFQYYEKEERGRGNFPDRFSARQFPNYSSELNVNALLLGDSALYLCASSLVLQGDMGGYTFGSGTRLTVV.

The chain combines TRBV7-2 with TRBJ1-6, with TRBD1 matching 7 bases. The V segment lost 0 bases and the J segment 10 bases; nucleotides outside the gene matches: 6. There are 15 residues in the CDR3. Germline CDR1 is SGHTA and CDR2 is FQGNSA. In nucleotides, the CDR3 is TGTGCCAGCAGCTTAGCGCGACAGGGAAGCTCACCCCTCCACTTT. Translated: CASSLARQGSSPLHF.

This chain uses TRBV19 with TRBJ2-7; D tentatively reads TRBD1 or TRBD2 (5 bases each). Trimming shortened V by 1 base and J by 6 bases, and 7 bases separated the two germline ends. Germline-derived CDR1 and CDR2 are LNHDA and SQIVND (reference sequence). This CDR3 has 12 residues. The CDR3 DNA sequence: TGTGCCAGTAGTATAGGGGACGGCGAGCAGTACTTC. It codes for CASSIGDGEQYF.

This chain connects TRBV10-3 to TRBJ1-1; 9 bases fit TRBD1. From germline, CDR1 is ENHRY and CDR2 SYGVKD. CDR3 size: 14 residues. The ends lost 6 bases at V and 5 bases at J; junction bases unmatched: 7. CDR3 bases: TGTGCCATCAGCTCAGACAGGGGGTGGACTGAAGCTTTCTTT. It translates to CAISSDRGWTEAFF.

V usage is TRBV5-1 and J usage is TRBJ2-7; D call uncertain. The germline V gene encodes CDR1 SGHRS and CDR2 YFSETQ. CDR3 length equals 13 residues. Trimming removed 3 bases from V and 5 bases from J, with 12 bases in between. The CDR3 sequence: CASSSAGPDEQYF. CDR3 bases: TGCGCCAGCAGCTCAGCCGGCCCAGACGAGCAGTACTTC.

CDR3 amino acids: CASSLLAGEDTQYF. The CDR3 region has the DNA TGTGCCAGCAGCTTGCTAGCGGGGGAAGATACGCAGTATTTT. This sequence joins TRBV5-4 and TRBJ2-3, with 10 bases matching TRBD2. CDR3 length: 14 amino acids. CDR1 and CDR2 from the germline V gene are SGHNT and YYREEE (reference sequence). Trimming at V came to 1 base and at J to 5 bases, leaving 1 base not matched to a gene.

This chain joins TRBV19 and TRBJ2-5; TRBD2 agrees at 13 bases. From germline, CDR1 is LNHDA and CDR2 SQIVND (reference sequence). V was clipped by 6 bases and J by 3 bases; unmatched bases: 7. This CDR3 comprises 16 residues. This CDR3 is CASRNPGLAGEETQYF. The CDR3 DNA is TGTGCCAGTAGAAATCCAGGACTAGCGGGGGAAGAGACCCAGTACTTC. The full variable domain, rest sourced from reference TRBV19 and TRBJ2-5, is DGGITQSPKYLFRKEGQNVTLSCEQNLNHDAMYWYRQDPGQGLRLIYYSQIVNDFQKGDIAEGYSVSREKKESFPLTVTSAQKNPTAFYLCASRNPGLAGEETQYFGPGTRLLVL.

This sequence joins TRBV5-6 and TRBJ1-6; D not certain. The CDR3 has 14 amino acids. Germline assignment: CDR1 SGHDT and CDR2 YYEEEE. Trimming removed 4 bases from V and 8 bases from J, with 13 bases in between. CDR3 in DNA: TGTGCCAGCAGCCCTATGACTTTACATTCACCCCTCCACTTT. This sequence encodes CASSPMTLHSPLHF.

V gene TRBV9 combines with J gene TRBJ2-7, with TRBD2 as a possible D gene (5 bases). Germline V gene sequence: CDR1 SGDLS, CDR2 YYNGEE. CDR3 size: 15 residues. V was shortened by 0 bases and J by 0 bases, with 10 bases between the two germline ends. Written as DNA, the CDR3 is TGTGCCAGCAGCGTAGGGTCGGGGAGCTCCTACGAGCAGTACTTC. It specifies CASSVGSGSSYEQYF.

The genes are TRBV7-9 and TRBJ1-1; D is unclear. Germline CDR1 and CDR2: SEHNR and FQNEAQ (reference sequence). CDR3 length: 18 amino acids. Trimming stripped 0 bases from V and 1 base from J, with 18 bases between. The CDR3 DNA is TGTGCCAGCAGCTTAGCGCCCTGGGCAAGGTCAACGAACACTGAAGCTTTCTTT. As protein: CASSLAPWARSTNTEAFF.